The 2 T cell receptor beta chains reported below all come from one sample, sequenced in a study of HIV-infected patients and healthy controls. Alpha and beta constant-region primers primed reverse transcription of approximately 460 ng RNA. Each of the alpha and beta chains got its own library through chain-specific third strand synthesis with indices. A single record per CDR3 protein comes from TCRdb applying MiXCR to the 5' RACE reads. The sample shows 10,000 to 15,000 distinct CDR3 sequences, 11% of them seen only once. No cell fractionation was done, so the repertoire covers all unsorted peripheral blood T cells. What was sequenced was blood. The receptors derive from an adult in good health.

This clonotype is categorized as medium-sized. This rearrangement joins TRBV29-1 to TRBJ2-7; no firm D call. There are 14 residues in the CDR3. With 0 bases removed from V and 4 bases from J, the gap between germline ends came to 13 bases. Germline V lookup: CDR1 SQVTM, CDR2 ANQGSEA. The CDR3 nucleotides are TGCAGCGTTGAAGATGAGCTGCTGGGATACGAGCAGTACTTC. It is translated as CSVEDELLGYEQYF.

The rearrangement links TRBV6-1 to TRBJ2-2; D ambiguous. CDR3 size: 16 residues. Germline CDR1 is MNHNS and CDR2 is SASEGT. Deletions cut 7 bases from V and 1 base from J, with 16 bases between. The CDR3 here is CASTLLRVVNTGELFF. The CDR3 DNA is TGTGCCAGCACCTTGCTCCGAGTAGTGAACACCGGGGAGCTGTTTTTT.